This T cell receptor beta chain was captured by sequencing in a study of cytomegalovirus exposure and HLA in healthy donors. Study-wide results and limits: Clonal expansion was found to be greater in HLA-associated TCR beta chains than in equally common others in a later analysis. A later analysis found TCR association rates differed by HLA locus, highest for DRB1 and lowest for HLA-C. Across all donors, roughly uniform sequencing depth was an assumption of the presence/absence analyses. TCR beta V segments were, for the most part, productive about 87% or about 30% of the time in an earlier analysis.

Trimming pared 2 bases from V and 3 bases from J, leaving 11 bases between. This CDR3 has 14 residues. Germline V gene lookup returns CDR1 WSHSY and CDR2 SAAADI. Note on this clone: Antigen specificity is unknown.

PCR amplification relied on 60 Vbeta primers (plus 13 Jbeta primers). The protocol was immunoSEQ multiplex PCR, while the TCRdb copy is restricted to in-frame clones and leaves out a portion. The sample contains more than 95,000 clones, over 9.5% of which appear only once. V gene TRBV10-2 combines with J gene TRBJ2-7; weak D call: TRBD1 (5 bases). Sequenced sample: PBMCs. The clonotype was recovered from a man aged 35-49 years in good health and CMV-seropositive. The chain's CDR3 is CASSEGQLNYEQYF. The CDR3 DNA reads TGCGCCAGCAGTGAGGGACAACTAAACTACGAGCAGTACTTC.